This TCR beta chain appears in the sequencing data of a study of Graves' ophthalmopathy and Graves' hyperthyroidism. Overall study: Sampling took place at initial diagnosis, with peripheral blood obtained before any treatment. Study-level points and caveats: Most expanded clonotypes in thyroid above 0.001 frequency also showed up in blood. Ophthalmopathy cases were distinguished from stable hyperthyroidism by a 13-signature model, reaching 85% to 90% sensitivity and around 83% specificity.

The CDR3 totals 14 residues. In germline, CDR1 is SGDLS, CDR2 YYNGEE. J was trimmed by 7 bases and V by 3 bases; bases with no gene match: 3. Many counts were recorded for this clonotype. The target antigen is unknown. Ophthalmopathy in the donors was of moderate-to-severe activity, with CAS ≥3, NOSPECS ≥4 and duration under 3 months. Using RNA transcripts, the TCR beta CDR3 regions were amplified. First-round RT-PCR with HTBI primers preceded a second-round multiplex PCR. TCRdb analysed the multiplex PCR reads with MiXCR anew, one entry per CDR3 protein. The table includes about 640,000 distinct CDR3 sequences, over 40% detected once.

This receptor was obtained from an adult man with Graves' ophthalmopathy. The V call is TRBV9, the J call TRBJ1-6; TRBD1 matches 8 bases. The sample comprised peripheral blood. The CDR3 sequence: CASSGTGTNSPLHF. CDR3 sequence (DNA): TGTGCCAGCAGCGGGACAGGGACCAATTCACCCCTCCACTTT.